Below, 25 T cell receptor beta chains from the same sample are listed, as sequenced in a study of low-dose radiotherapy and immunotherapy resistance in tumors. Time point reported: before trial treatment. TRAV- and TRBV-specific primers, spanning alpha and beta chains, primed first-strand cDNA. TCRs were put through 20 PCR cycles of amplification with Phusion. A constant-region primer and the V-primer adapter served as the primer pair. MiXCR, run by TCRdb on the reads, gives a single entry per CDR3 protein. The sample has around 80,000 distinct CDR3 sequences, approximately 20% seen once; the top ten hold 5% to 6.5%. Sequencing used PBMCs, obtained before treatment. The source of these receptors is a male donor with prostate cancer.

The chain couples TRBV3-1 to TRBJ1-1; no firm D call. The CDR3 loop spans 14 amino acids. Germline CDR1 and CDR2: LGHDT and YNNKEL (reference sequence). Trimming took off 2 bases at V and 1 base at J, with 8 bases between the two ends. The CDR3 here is CASSQPRGNTEAFF. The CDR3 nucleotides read TGTGCCAGCAGCCAACCCCGGGGGAACACTGAAGCTTTCTTT.

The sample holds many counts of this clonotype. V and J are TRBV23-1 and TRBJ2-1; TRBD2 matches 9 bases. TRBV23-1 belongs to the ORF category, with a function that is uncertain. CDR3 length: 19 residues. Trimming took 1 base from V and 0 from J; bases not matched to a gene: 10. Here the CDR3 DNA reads TGCGCCAGCAGTCAATTCCTAGCGGGACCGGTGAGCTCCTACAATGAGCAGTTCTTC. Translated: CASSQFLAGPVSSYNEQFF.

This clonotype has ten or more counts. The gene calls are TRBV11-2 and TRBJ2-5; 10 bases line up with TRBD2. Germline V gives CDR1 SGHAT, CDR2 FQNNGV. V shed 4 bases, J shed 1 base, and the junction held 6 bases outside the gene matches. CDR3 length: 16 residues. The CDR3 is CASSSGAGGSQETQYF. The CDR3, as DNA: TGTGCCAGCAGCTCCGGAGCGGGGGGGAGCCAAGAGACCCAGTACTTC.

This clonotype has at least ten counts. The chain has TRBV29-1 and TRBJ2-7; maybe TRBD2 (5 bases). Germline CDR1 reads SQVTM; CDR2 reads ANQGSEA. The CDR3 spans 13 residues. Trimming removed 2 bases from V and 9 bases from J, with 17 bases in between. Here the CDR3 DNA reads TGCAGCGTTGAAACCACCTCCTACGCGGGGCAGTACTTC. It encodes CSVETTSYAGQYF.

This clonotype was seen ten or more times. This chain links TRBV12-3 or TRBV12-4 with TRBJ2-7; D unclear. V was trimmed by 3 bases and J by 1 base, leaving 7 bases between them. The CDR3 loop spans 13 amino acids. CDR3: CASSFGRSYEQYF. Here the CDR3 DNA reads TGTGCCAGCAGTTTCGGCAGGTCCTACGAGCAGTACTTC.

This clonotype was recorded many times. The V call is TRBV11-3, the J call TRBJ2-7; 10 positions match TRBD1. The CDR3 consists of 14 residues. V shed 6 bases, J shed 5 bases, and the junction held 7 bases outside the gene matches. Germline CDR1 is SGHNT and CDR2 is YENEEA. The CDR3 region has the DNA TGTGCCAGCAGATTCCGGGACAGGGGTCACGAGCAGTACTTC. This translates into CASRFRDRGHEQYF.

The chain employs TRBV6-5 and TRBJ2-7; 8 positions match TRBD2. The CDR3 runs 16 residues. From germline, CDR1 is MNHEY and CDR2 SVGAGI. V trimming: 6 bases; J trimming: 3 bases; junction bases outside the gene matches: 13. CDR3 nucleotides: TGTGCCAGCAGAGGGGCGGGGGGAGTTTCGCACTACGAGCAGTACTTC. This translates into CASRGAGGVSHYEQYF.

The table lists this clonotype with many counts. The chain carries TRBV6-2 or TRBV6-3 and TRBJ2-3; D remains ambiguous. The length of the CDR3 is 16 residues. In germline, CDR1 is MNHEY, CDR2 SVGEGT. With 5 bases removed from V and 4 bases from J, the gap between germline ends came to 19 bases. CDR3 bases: TGTGCCAGCAGTCGCCAAGGAGCCTCGCCGGCAGATACGCAGTATTTT. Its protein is CASSRQGASPADTQYF.

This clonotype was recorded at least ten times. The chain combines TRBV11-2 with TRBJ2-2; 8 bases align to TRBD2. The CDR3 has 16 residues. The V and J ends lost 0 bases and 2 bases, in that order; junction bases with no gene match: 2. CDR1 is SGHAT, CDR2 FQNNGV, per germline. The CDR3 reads CASSLDGGGNTGELFF. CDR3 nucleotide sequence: TGTGCCAGCAGCTTAGACGGGGGGGGTAACACCGGGGAGCTGTTTTTT.

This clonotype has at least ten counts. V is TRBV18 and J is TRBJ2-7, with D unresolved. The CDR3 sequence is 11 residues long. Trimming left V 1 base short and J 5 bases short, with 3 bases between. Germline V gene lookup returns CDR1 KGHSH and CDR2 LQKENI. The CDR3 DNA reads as TGTGCCAGCTCACCACAGAACGAGCAGTACTTC. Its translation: CASSPQNEQYF.

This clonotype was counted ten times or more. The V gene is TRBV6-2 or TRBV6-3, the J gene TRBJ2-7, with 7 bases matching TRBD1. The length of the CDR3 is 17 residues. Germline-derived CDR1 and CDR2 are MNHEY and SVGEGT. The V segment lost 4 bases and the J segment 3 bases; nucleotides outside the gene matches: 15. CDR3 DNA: TGTGCCAGCAGTTTATTCATGAGGACAGGTGTTGTCTACGAGCAGTACTTC. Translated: CASSLFMRTGVVYEQYF.

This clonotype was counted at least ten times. The CDR3 DNA is TGTGCCAGCAGGGCGAGAGATACGCAGTATTTT. This codes for CASRARDTQYF. The rearrangement links TRBV6-5 to TRBJ2-3; D is unclear. Trimming removed 6 bases from V and 5 bases from J, with 6 bases in between. CDR3 length equals 11 residues. CDR1 and CDR2 from the germline V gene are MNHEY and SVGAGI.

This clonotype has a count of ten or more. The CDR3 bases are TGTGCCAGCAGCCAAGGGCACGGGGGGGCTTTAGAGCAGTTCTTC. Translating it yields CASSQGHGGALEQFF. The V call is TRBV11-3, the J call TRBJ2-1, with 8 bases lining up with TRBD2. CDR3 length: 15 amino acids. Trimming cost V 5 bases and J 10 bases; bases outside gene matches: 13. CDR1 is SGHNT and CDR2 is YENEEA in the germline V gene.

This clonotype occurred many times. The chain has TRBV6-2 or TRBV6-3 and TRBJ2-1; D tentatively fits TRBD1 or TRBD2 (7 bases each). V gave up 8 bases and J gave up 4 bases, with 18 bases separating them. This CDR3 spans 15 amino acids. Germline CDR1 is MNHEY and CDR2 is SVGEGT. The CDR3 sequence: CASSSQGGNYNEQFF. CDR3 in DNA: TGTGCCAGCTCCAGTCAGGGGGGGAATTACAATGAGCAGTTCTTC.

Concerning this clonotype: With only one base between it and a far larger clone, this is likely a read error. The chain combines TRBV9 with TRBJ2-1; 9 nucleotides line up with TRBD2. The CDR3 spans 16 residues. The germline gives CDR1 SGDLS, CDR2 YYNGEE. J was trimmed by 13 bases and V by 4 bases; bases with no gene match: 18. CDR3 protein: CASSFASGATQETQFF. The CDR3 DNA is TGTGCCAGCAGCTTCGCTAGCGGGGCCACCCAAGAGACCCAGTTCTTC.

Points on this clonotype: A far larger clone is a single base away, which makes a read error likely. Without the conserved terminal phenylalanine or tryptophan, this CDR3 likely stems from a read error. The CDR3 DNA sequence: TGTGCCAGCAGCTTAGTGGGGCCGAAAAACATTCAGTACTTA. It encodes CASSLVGPKNIQYL. J is TRBJ2-4 and V is TRBV7-9; TRBD1 might be the D (5 bases). Trimming stripped 1 base from V and 4 bases from J, with 8 bases between. The CDR3 has 14 residues. Germline values: CDR1 SEHNR, CDR2 FQNEAQ (reference sequence).

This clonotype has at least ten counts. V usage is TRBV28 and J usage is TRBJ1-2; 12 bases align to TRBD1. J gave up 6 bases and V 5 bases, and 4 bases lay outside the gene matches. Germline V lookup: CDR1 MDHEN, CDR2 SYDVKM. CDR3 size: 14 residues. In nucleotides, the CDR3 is TGTGCCAGCAGTCTCCGGGACAGGGGGCATGGCTACACCTTC. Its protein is CASSLRDRGHGYTF.

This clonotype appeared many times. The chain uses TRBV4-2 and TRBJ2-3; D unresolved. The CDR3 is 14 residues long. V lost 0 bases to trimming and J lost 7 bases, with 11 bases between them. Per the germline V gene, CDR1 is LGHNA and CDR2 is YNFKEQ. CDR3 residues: CASSQEHRGNTQYF. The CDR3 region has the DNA TGTGCCAGCAGCCAAGAACACCGAGGCAATACGCAGTATTTT.

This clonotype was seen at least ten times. The CDR3 protein is CASSQGAGDVYEQYF. As DNA, the CDR3 is TGTGCCAGCAGCCAAGGGGCGGGGGATGTTTACGAGCAGTACTTC. The chain combines TRBV4-2 with TRBJ2-7; 7 nucleotides line up with TRBD2. V shed 1 base, J shed 4 bases, and the junction held 7 bases outside the gene matches. CDR3 length: 15 residues. Germline loops: CDR1 LGHNA, CDR2 YNFKEQ.

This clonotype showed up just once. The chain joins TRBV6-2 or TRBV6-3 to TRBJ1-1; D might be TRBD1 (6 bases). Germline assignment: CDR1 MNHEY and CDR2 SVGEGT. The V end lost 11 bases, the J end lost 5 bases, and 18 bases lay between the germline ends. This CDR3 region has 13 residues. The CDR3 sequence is CAGNQGWGTEAFF. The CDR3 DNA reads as TGTGCCGGCAACCAGGGGTGGGGTACTGAAGCTTTCTTT.

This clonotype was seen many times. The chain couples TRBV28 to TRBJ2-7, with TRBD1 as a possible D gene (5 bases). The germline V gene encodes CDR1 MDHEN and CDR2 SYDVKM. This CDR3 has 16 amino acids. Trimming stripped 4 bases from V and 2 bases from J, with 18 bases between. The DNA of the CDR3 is TGTGCCAGCAGTTCTGGGGCTGGCTCAGTCGCCTACGAGCAGTACTTC. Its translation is CASSSGAGSVAYEQYF. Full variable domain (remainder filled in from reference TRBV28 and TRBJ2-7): DVKVTQSSRYLVKRTGEKVFLECVQDMDHENMFWYRQDPGLGLRLIYFSYDVKMKEKGDIPEGYSVSREKKERFSLILESASTNQTSMYLCASSSGAGSVAYEQYFGPGTRLTVT.

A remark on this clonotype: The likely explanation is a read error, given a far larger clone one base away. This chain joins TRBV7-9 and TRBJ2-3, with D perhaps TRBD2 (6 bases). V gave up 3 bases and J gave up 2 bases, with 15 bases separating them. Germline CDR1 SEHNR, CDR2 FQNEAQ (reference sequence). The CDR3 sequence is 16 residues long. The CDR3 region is CASSLGGVLVTDTQYF. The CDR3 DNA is TGTGCCAGCAGCTTGGGAGGAGTATTAGTCACAGATACGCAGTATTTT.

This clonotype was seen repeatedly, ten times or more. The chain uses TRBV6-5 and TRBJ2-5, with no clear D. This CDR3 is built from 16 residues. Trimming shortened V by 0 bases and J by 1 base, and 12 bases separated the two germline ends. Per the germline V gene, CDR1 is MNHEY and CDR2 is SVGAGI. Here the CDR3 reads CASSYSRRLGQETQYF. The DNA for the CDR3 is TGTGCCAGCAGTTACTCGCGTCGACTGGGCCAAGAGACCCAGTACTTC.

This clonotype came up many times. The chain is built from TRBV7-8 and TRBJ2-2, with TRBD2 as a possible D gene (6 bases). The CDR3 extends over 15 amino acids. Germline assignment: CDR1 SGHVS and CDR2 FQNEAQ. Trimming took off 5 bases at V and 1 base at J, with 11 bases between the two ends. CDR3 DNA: TGTGCCAGCAGCGGTCGGGGGTTGAACACCGGGGAGCTGTTTTTT. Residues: CASSGRGLNTGELFF.

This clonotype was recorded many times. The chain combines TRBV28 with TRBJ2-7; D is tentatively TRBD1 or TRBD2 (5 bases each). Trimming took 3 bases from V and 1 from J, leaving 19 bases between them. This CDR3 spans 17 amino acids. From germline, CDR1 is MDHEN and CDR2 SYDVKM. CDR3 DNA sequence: TGTGCCAGCAGTTTGATATCCCGGGGCCGTTCTTCCTACGAGCAGTACTTC. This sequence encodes CASSLISRGRSSYEQYF.